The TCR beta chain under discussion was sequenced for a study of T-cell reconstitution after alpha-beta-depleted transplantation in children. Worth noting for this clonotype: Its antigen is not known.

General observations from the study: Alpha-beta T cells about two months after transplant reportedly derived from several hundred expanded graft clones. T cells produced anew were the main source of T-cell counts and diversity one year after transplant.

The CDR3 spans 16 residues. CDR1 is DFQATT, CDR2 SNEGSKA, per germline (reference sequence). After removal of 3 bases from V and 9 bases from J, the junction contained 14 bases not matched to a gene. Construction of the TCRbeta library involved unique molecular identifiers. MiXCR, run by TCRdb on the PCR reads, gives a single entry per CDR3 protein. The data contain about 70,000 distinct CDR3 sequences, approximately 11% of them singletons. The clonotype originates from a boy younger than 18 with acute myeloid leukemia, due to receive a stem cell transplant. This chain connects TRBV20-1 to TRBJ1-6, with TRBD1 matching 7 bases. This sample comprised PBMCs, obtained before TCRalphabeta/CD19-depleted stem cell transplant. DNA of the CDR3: TGCAGTGCTAGGGTTGCCGGGACAGAGCACAGTTCACCCCTCCACTTT. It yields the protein CSARVAGTEHSSPLHF.